The 10 T cell receptor beta chains presented below share a single source sample, sequenced in a study of shared clonotypes between healthy human individuals. Produced via immunoSEQ multiplex PCR; TCRdb's table is partial and in-frame only. This sample has 1,500,000 or so clones; just under 99% occur once, and the top ten carry 0.36%. The sample consisted of naive CD4+ T cells sorted from blood. Subset specified: CD45RA+ positively selected. These receptors were taken from a man between 25 and 39 years old in good health.

The chain uses TRBV11-2 and TRBJ2-3, with a weak D call TRBD2 (6 bases). Trimming cost V 3 bases and J 0 bases, with 16 bases left between them. CDR3 size: 17 residues. CDR1 SGHAT and CDR2 FQNNGV come from the germline V gene. CDR3 protein: CASSLMISGTSTDTQYF. DNA for the CDR3: TGTGCCAGCAGCTTGATGATATCCGGGACTAGCACAGATACGCAGTATTTT.

V is TRBV10-2 and J is TRBJ2-7, with D perhaps matching TRBD1 (6 bases). The CDR3 runs 13 residues. The V gene lost 5 bases and the J gene lost 0 bases, with 8 bases spanning the gap. Germline CDR1 is WSHSY and CDR2 is SAAADI. CDR3 sequence (DNA): TGCGCCAGCAGTAGAGGGGGCTCCTACGAGCAGTACTTC. Encoded protein: CASSRGGSYEQYF.

A note on this clone: Other DNA sequences in this sample translate to the same CDR3. This CDR3 reads CASSQGLQETQYF. CDR3 in DNA: TGTGCCAGCAGTCAGGGCCTCCAAGAGACCCAGTACTTC. V usage is TRBV28 and J usage is TRBJ2-5; D is perhaps TRBD1 (5 bases). CDR1 is MDHEN, CDR2 SYDVKM, per germline. The CDR3 has 13 residues. V shed 5 bases and J shed 1 base, with 8 bases lying between them.

The chain recombines TRBV19 with TRBJ2-7, with 7 bases fitting TRBD1. V trimming: 2 bases; J trimming: 0 bases; junction bases outside the gene matches: 4. CDR1 and CDR2 (germline): LNHDA, SQIVND (reference sequence). This CDR3 region has 15 residues. The CDR3 DNA is TGTGCCAGTAGTATAACAGGGGCGAGCTCCTACGAGCAGTACTTC. This gives the protein CASSITGASSYEQYF.

The V gene is TRBV18, the J gene TRBJ2-7; D not certain. V dropped 2 bases and J dropped 2 bases, with 10 bases sitting between them. Germline V gives CDR1 KGHSH, CDR2 LQKENI. CDR3 length equals 14 residues. CDR3 in amino acids: CASSPGSPAYEQYF. Written as DNA, the CDR3 is TGTGCCAGCTCACCAGGCTCCCCTGCCTACGAGCAGTACTTC.

This chain connects TRBV11-2 to TRBJ2-7, with TRBD2 identical over 9 bases. The CDR3 consists of 15 residues. Looked up from germline, CDR1 is SGHAT and CDR2 is FQNNGV. Trimming cost V 5 bases and J 2 bases; bases outside gene matches: 7. CDR3 coding DNA: TGTGCCAGCAGCACCCATAGCGGGAGAACCTACGAGCAGTACTTC. It codes for CASSTHSGRTYEQYF.

V is TRBV6-5 and J is TRBJ1-4; D is unclear. Looked up from germline, CDR1 is MNHEY and CDR2 is SVGAGI. The CDR3 is 13 amino acids. Trimming left V 10 bases short and J 8 bases short, with 17 bases between. The CDR3 DNA is TGTGCCATCTACCCGGGAGGGATGGAAAAACTGTTTTTT. This codes for CAIYPGGMEKLFF.

This chain joins TRBV10-2 and TRBJ2-6; no clear D. This CDR3 is 13 amino acids long. Trimming pared 11 bases from V and 4 bases from J, leaving 12 bases between. Per germline, CDR1 WSHSY and CDR2 SAAADI. CDR3 residues: CAGSEPGANVLTF. CDR3 sequence (DNA): TGCGCCGGATCGGAGCCCGGGGCCAACGTCCTGACTTTC.

This chain joins TRBV18 and TRBJ2-5; the D is unclear. Germline-derived CDR1 and CDR2 are KGHSH and LQKENI. The CDR3 consists of 17 residues. V was clipped by 3 bases and J by 1 base, with 18 bases between them. CDR3 in amino acids: CASSPLHRSNPQETQYF. CDR3 DNA sequence: TGTGCCAGCTCACCCCTCCACAGAAGTAACCCCCAAGAGACCCAGTACTTC.

The CDR3 region is CASSTGLAGVYEQYF. CDR3 sequence (DNA): TGTGCCAGCAGCACGGGACTAGCGGGAGTATACGAGCAGTACTTC. The J gene is TRBJ2-7, the V gene TRBV11-2; 14 bases fit TRBD2. V was clipped by 5 bases and J by 4 bases; unmatched bases: 4. Germline V CDR1 and CDR2: SGHAT, FQNNGV. This CDR3 spans 15 amino acids.